The 25 T cell receptor beta chains below all came from one sample that was sequenced in a study of T-cell reconstitution after alpha-beta-depleted transplantation in children. General study findings and limits: T-cell counts and diversity were attributed mostly to newly produced T cells one year after transplant.

This sample's TCRbeta library carried unique molecular identifier barcodes. MiXCR was run by TCRdb on the PCR reads, yielding one entry per CDR3 protein. The table lists about 300,000 distinct CDR3 sequences, roughly 7.8% of them singletons. Their antigens remain unidentified. The specimen comprised peripheral blood, sampled 360 days after TCRalphabeta/CD19-depleted stem cell transplant. The receptor set was obtained from a female patient between 2 and 15 years old who had a stem cell transplant for Fanconi anemia, so the T cells may come from the graft donor.

This clonotype appeared a few times. V usage is TRBV19 and J usage is TRBJ2-3, with 9 bases fitting TRBD2. The CDR3 sequence is 15 residues long. J lost 4 bases, V lost 4 bases, and 6 bases had no gene match. Germline V gives CDR1 LNHDA, CDR2 SQIVND (reference sequence). CDR3 residues: CASSTSGGLADTQYF. The CDR3 DNA is TGTGCCAGTAGTACCAGCGGGGGGTTAGCAGATACGCAGTATTTT.

The genes are TRBV18 and TRBJ2-5; D gene unclear. This CDR3 is 14 amino acids long. Germline CDR1 and CDR2: KGHSH and LQKENI. Trimming stripped 1 base from V and 2 bases from J, with 8 bases between. The CDR3 is CASSPLGRQETQYF. The CDR3 DNA sequence: TGTGCCAGCTCACCACTCGGACGGCAAGAGACCCAGTACTTC.

Many counts were recorded for this clonotype. The rearrangement uses TRBV7-3 and TRBJ2-1; 13 bases align to TRBD2. Trimming took 5 bases from V and 4 from J; bases not matched to a gene: 8. Germline V CDR1 and CDR2: SGHTA, FQGTGA. CDR3 size: 17 residues. The CDR3 reads CASSLTRLAGGYNEQFF. The DNA for the CDR3 is TGTGCCAGCAGCCTCACTCGACTAGCGGGAGGTTACAATGAGCAGTTCTTC.

This clonotype was picked up many times. The chain has TRBV7-8 and TRBJ1-6; D is possibly TRBD1 (5 bases). CDR3 length: 21 amino acids. Trimming removed 4 bases at V and 5 bases at J, with 30 bases between. In germline, CDR1 is SGHVS, CDR2 FQNEAQ. DNA for the CDR3: TGTGCCAGCAGCTCTAGTAGGCTATGGGGCCAGGATAGGAGAAATAATTCACCCCTCCACTTT. This sequence encodes CASSSSRLWGQDRRNNSPLHF.

This clonotype was counted ten times or more. This rearrangement joins TRBV7-2 to TRBJ1-1, with D uncertain. CDR1 and CDR2 from the germline V gene are SGHTA and FQGNSA. The V end lost 3 bases, the J end lost 4 bases, and 9 bases lay between the germline ends. This CDR3 contains 13 residues. Here the CDR3 reads CASSFRGRTEAFF. The CDR3 DNA sequence: TGTGCCAGCAGCTTCAGAGGGCGCACTGAAGCTTTCTTT. Using reference TRBV7-2 and TRBJ1-1 for the parts outside the CDR3, the full variable domain is GAGVSQSPSNKVTEKGKDVELRCDPISGHTALYWYRQSLGQGLEFLIYFQGNSAPDKSGLPSDRFSAERTGGSVSTLTIQRTQQEDSAVYLCASSFRGRTEAFFGQGTRLTVV.

This chain uses TRBV2 with TRBJ2-7; 7 bases agree with TRBD2. With V trimmed by 7 bases and J by 2 bases, 11 bases remained unmatched. The length of the CDR3 is 15 residues. Germline V gives CDR1 SNHLY, CDR2 FYNNEI. The DNA of the CDR3 is TGTGCCAGCAAGTACGGGGGAGGGCCGACCTACGAGCAGTACTTC. It specifies CASKYGGGPTYEQYF. Together with reference TRBV2 and TRBJ2-7, the CDR3 gives the full variable domain: EPEVTQTPSHQVTQMGQEVILRCVPISNHLYFYWYRQILGQKVEFLVSFYNNEISEKSEIFDDQFSVERPDGSNFTLKIRSTKLEDSAMYFCASKYGGGPTYEQYFGPGTRLTVT.

The chain uses TRBV27 and TRBJ2-1; D is unclear. The CDR3 has 15 amino acids. Trimming shortened V by 5 bases and J by 3 bases, and 14 bases separated the two germline ends. From germline, CDR1 is MNHEY and CDR2 SMNVEV (reference sequence). CDR3 nucleotide sequence: TGTGCCAGCAGTACTCCCGGGCCGCTCTACAATGAGCAGTTCTTC. It translates to CASSTPGPLYNEQFF.

The chain is built from TRBV7-9 and TRBJ2-7; a weak D match, TRBD2 (5 bases). The V and J ends lost 4 bases and 2 bases respectively, with 9 bases between them. The CDR3 totals 13 residues. The germline V gene encodes CDR1 SEHNR and CDR2 FQNEAQ (reference sequence). For the CDR3, the DNA is TGTGCCAGCAGCTCGGACGGGACCTACGAGCAGTACGTC. Protein sequence: CASSSDGTYEQYV.

This clonotype was seen ten or more times. The chain joins TRBV12-3 or TRBV12-4 to TRBJ2-2; D remains unclear. The CDR3 spans 11 residues. Trimming cost V 8 bases and J 9 bases, with 10 bases left between them. The CDR3 reads CASAYIRELFF. In nucleotides, the CDR3 is TGTGCCAGCGCTTACATCAGGGAGCTGTTTTTT.

This clonotype occurred many times. The chain links TRBV29-1 to TRBJ2-1, with D possibly matching TRBD1 (5 bases). This CDR3 spans 12 amino acids. Germline CDR1 and CDR2: SQVTM and ANQGSEA. The ends were cut back, 3 bases at V and 6 bases at J, with 9 bases in the middle. CDR3 DNA sequence: TGCAGCGTTGACAGGGTTGGCAATGAGCAGTTCTTC. Protein product: CSVDRVGNEQFF.

The sample holds a few counts of this clonotype. The rearrangement joins TRBV7-6 to TRBJ2-5, with TRBD2 matching 10 bases. Germline V lookup: CDR1 SGHVS, CDR2 FNYEAQ. V lost 1 base and J lost 6; bases outside the gene matches: 8. This CDR3 region has 16 residues. The CDR3 DNA sequence: TGTGCCAGCAGCTTAGGAACCAGCGGGGGGGCAAAGACCCAGTACTTC. Its translation is CASSLGTSGGAKTQYF.

This chain joins TRBV5-1 and TRBJ2-7, with 7 bases lining up with TRBD2. CDR3 length: 15 amino acids. The germline gives CDR1 SGHRS, CDR2 YFSETQ. Losses at the gene ends were 1 base for V and 1 base for J; bases not matched to a gene: 5. This CDR3 is CASSLRSSGSYEQYF. CDR3 bases: TGCGCCAGCAGCTTGAGGTCTAGCGGTTCCTACGAGCAGTACTTC. The variable domain in full, with the rest retrieved from reference TRBV5-1 and TRBJ2-7, is KAGVTQTPRYLIKTRGQQVTLSCSPISGHRSVSWYQQTPGQGLQFLFEYFSETQRNKGNFPGRFSGRQFSNSRSEMNVSTLELGDSALYLCASSLRSSGSYEQYFGPGTRLTVT.

This clonotype occurred many times. The chain is built from TRBV10-3 and TRBJ2-3; TRBD2 is a possible D gene (6 bases). The CDR3 is 13 residues long. Per the germline V gene, CDR1 is ENHRY and CDR2 is SYGVKD. V shed 8 bases and J shed 1 base, with 10 bases lying between them. The CDR3, as DNA: TGTGCCATCTCCGAGCGGGGCACAGATACGCAGTATTTT. Its protein is CAISERGTDTQYF.

This clonotype has ten or more counts. The V and J genes are TRBV3-2 and TRBJ2-5; no check of the table's D call, TRBD1, against the DNA was made. TRBV3-2 corresponds to a pseudogene. This CDR3 has 18 residues. The CDR3 region is CASSLSGTGRIMGETQYF. Here the CDR3 DNA reads TGTGCCAGCAGCCTTTCCGGGACAGGGAGGATAATGGGAGAGACCCAGTACTTC.

The sample holds a few counts of this clonotype. The chain recombines TRBV7-8 with TRBJ1-6; 8 bases agree with TRBD1. Germline V gene data show CDR1 as SGHVS and CDR2 as FQNEAQ. This CDR3 contains 17 residues. The V segment lost 1 base and the J segment 9 bases; nucleotides outside the gene matches: 11. Here the CDR3 reads CASSLVVTGGTSSPLHF. The CDR3 DNA sequence: TGTGCCAGCAGCTTAGTCGTCACAGGGGGGACAAGTTCACCCCTCCACTTT.

Only one count was recorded for this clonotype. Being one base from a much bigger clone, this may be a read error. J is TRBJ1-1 and V is TRBV10-3; 9 bases map to TRBD1. The V gene end was trimmed by 8 bases and the J gene end by 8 bases; junction bases not matched to a gene: 9. CDR3 length equals 13 residues. The germline gives CDR1 ENHRY, CDR2 SYGVKD. The CDR3 sequence is CAIGNRGPGEAFF. CDR3 bases: TGTGCCATCGGCAACAGGGGGCCCGGCGAAGCTTTCTTT.

This clonotype showed up many times. This chain links TRBV9 with TRBJ2-5; the D gene is possibly TRBD2 (6 bases). In germline, CDR1 is SGDLS, CDR2 YYNGEE. Trimming shortened V by 0 bases and J by 2 bases, and 14 bases separated the two germline ends. The CDR3 length is 16 residues. This CDR3 reads CASSVGPAGTQETQYF. The DNA for the CDR3 is TGTGCCAGCAGCGTAGGCCCAGCGGGTACACAAGAGACCCAGTACTTC. The complete variable domain, with remaining parts taken from reference TRBV9 and TRBJ2-5, reads DSGVTQTPKHLITATGQRVTLRCSPRSGDLSVYWYQQSLDQGLQFLIQYYNGEERAKGNILERFSAQQFPDLHSELNLSSLELGDSALYFCASSVGPAGTQETQYFGPGTRLLVL.

The genes are TRBV6-1 and TRBJ2-1; no firm D call. This CDR3 is built from 13 residues. Trimming stripped 2 bases from V and 6 bases from J, with 8 bases between. Germline assignment: CDR1 MNHNS and CDR2 SASEGT. As DNA, the CDR3 is TGTGCCAGCAGTGAATTTAGGGTCAATGAGCAGTTCTTC. Protein: CASSEFRVNEQFF.

This clonotype was observed at least ten times. The V call is TRBV18, the J call TRBJ2-7, with 7 bases that match TRBD1. This CDR3 is 14 amino acids long. Trimming cost V 2 bases and J 2 bases; bases outside gene matches: 3. Germline V lookup: CDR1 KGHSH, CDR2 LQKENI. Here the CDR3 reads CASSPRGLTYEQYF. In nucleotides, the CDR3 is TGTGCCAGCTCACCAAGGGGGCTAACCTACGAGCAGTACTTC. Full variable domain (missing parts from reference TRBV18 and TRBJ2-7): NAGVMQNPRHLVRRRGQEARLRCSPMKGHSHVYWYRQLPEEGLKFMVYLQKENIIDESGMPKERFSAEFPKEGPSILRIQQVVRGDSAAYFCASSPRGLTYEQYFGPGTRLTVT.

This clonotype was counted many times. This chain links TRBV29-1 with TRBJ2-3; 9 bases align to TRBD2. J lost 3 bases, V lost 1 base, and 5 bases had no gene match. Germline CDR1 SQVTM, CDR2 ANQGSEA. This CDR3 region has 15 residues. Here the CDR3 reads CSVEGAGGLTDTQYF. In DNA, the CDR3 is TGCAGCGTTGAAGGGGCGGGGGGGCTGACAGATACGCAGTATTTT.

In its sample, this clonotype was seen many times. The chain employs TRBV7-2 and TRBJ2-3; TRBD2 agrees at 7 bases. The V gene end was trimmed by 5 bases and the J gene end by 2 bases; junction bases not matched to a gene: 4. This CDR3 spans 14 amino acids. In germline, CDR1 is SGHTA, CDR2 FQGNSA. This CDR3 is CASSRGLNTDTQYF. The DNA of the CDR3 is TGTGCCAGCAGCCGGGGACTAAACACAGATACGCAGTATTTT.

This clonotype was seen at least ten times. The chain carries TRBV10-3 and TRBJ1-6; 8 positions match TRBD1. The J segment lost 6 bases and the V segment lost 4 bases, leaving 5 bases of the junction unmatched. CDR3 size: 15 residues. In germline, CDR1 is ENHRY, CDR2 SYGVKD. The CDR3 DNA reads TGTGCCATCAGTGTCGACAGGGGAGGTAATTCACCCCTCCACTTT. Its protein product is CAISVDRGGNSPLHF.

The sample holds a few counts of this clonotype. The chain has TRBV6-6 and TRBJ1-4, with TRBD1 as a possible D gene (5 bases). The CDR3 spans 11 residues. Trimming cost V 6 bases and J 7 bases, with 6 bases left between them. Germline V gene sequence: CDR1 MNHNY, CDR2 SVGAGI (reference sequence). The CDR3 DNA reads as TGTGCCAGCAGGGGGCCTGAAAAACTGTTTTTT. Amino acid sequence: CASRGPEKLFF.

The chain has TRBV7-2 and TRBJ2-5; 8 bases map to TRBD2. Looked up from germline, CDR1 is SGHTA and CDR2 is FQGNSA. This CDR3 has 16 amino acids. V shed 0 bases and J 9 bases; nucleotides not matched to a gene: 12. CDR3 loop: CASSLAGGASGYAQYF. The CDR3 DNA sequence: TGTGCCAGCAGCTTAGCGGGCGGGGCTAGCGGGTATGCCCAGTACTTC.

In this sample, this clonotype turned up a few times. The V call is TRBV9, the J call TRBJ1-1; D is unclear. The V end was cut by 4 bases, the J end by 3 bases, with 19 bases between. CDR3 length: 16 amino acids. CDR1 SGDLS and CDR2 YYNGEE come from the germline V gene. For the CDR3, the DNA is TGTGCCAGCAGCCCGAAGACGGTCCATGCGGACACTGAAGCTTTCTTT. Translated, it gives CASSPKTVHADTEAFF.